A selection of T cell receptor beta chains follows, all from one sample in a study of patients and donors after allogeneic stem cell transplantation. TCRdb re-called the RT-PCR reads through MiXCR, storing one row per CDR3 protein. The repertoire holds roughly 880,000 distinct CDR3 sequences, with 18% as singletons. The sequenced sample was blood, either unsorted or a sorted T cell fraction (not recorded which). The source is a human donor who was either an allogeneic HSCT recipient or a stem cell or donor lymphocyte infusion donor (not recorded which). It is not recorded whose cells these are; they may come from a transplant donor. CDR3s include the opening cysteine and the closing phenylalanine or tryptophan. The D gene is left open where the match is weak. The size field is filled for only some rows; it gives once, few, many or a size class.

D gene	J gene	V gene	clone size	CDR3 protein	CDR3 DNA
.	TRBJ2-4	TRBV9	few	CASSVGEGNIQYF	TGTGCCAGCAGCGTGGGAGAGGGAAACATTCAGTACTTC
TRBD2	TRBJ2-3	TRBV20-1	few	CSASSPSGSGDTQYF	TGCAGTGCTAGTTCCCCTAGCGGGAGTGGAGATACGCAGTATTTT
TRBD1	TRBJ1-2	TRBV6-1	.	CASSGDRGDNYGYTF	TGTGCCAGCAGTGGGGACAGGGGTGATAACTATGGCTACACCTTC
TRBD2	TRBJ2-7	TRBV11-2	few	CASSPAIGGTYEQYF	TGTGCCAGCAGCCCGGCTATCGGGGGGACCTACGAGCAGTACTTC
TRBD1	TRBJ2-5	TRBV9	few	CASSVVSTGAQYF	TGTGCCAGCAGCGTAGTCTCCACAGGGGCCCAGTACTTC
.	TRBJ1-3	TRBV12-3/TRBV12-4	.	CASSFVGRMSSGNTIYF	TGTGCCAGCAGTTTTGTAGGTCGGATGAGTTCTGGAAACACCATATATTTT
.	TRBJ2-2	TRBV6-5	.	CASSYRGTYTGELFF	TGTGCCAGCAGTTATCGCGGGACGTACACCGGGGAGCTGTTTTTT
.	TRBJ2-1	TRBV7-3	.	CASSSLSGPQFF	TGTGCCAGCAGCTCCCTGTCCGGACCTCAGTTCTTC
TRBD2	TRBJ2-7	TRBV5-1	.	CASSLTSGKSYEQYF	TGCGCCAGCAGCCTGACTAGCGGGAAAAGCTACGAGCAGTACTTC
TRBD1	TRBJ2-2	TRBV20-1	.	CSARGDSPTGELFF	TGCAGTGCTAGGGGGGACAGCCCCACCGGGGAGCTGTTTTTT
.	TRBJ2-4	TRBV27	.	CASSLLAGNENIQYF	TGTGCCAGCAGTTTACTGGCGGGGAACGAAAACATTCAGTACTTC
.	TRBJ2-3	TRBV6-2/TRBV6-3	.	CASSSPRTDTQYF	TGTGCCAGCAGCTCTCCGCGCACAGATACGCAGTATTTT
TRBD1	TRBJ1-5	TRBV6-1	.	CASSVDRAGNQPQHF	TGTGCCAGCAGTGTGGACAGGGCGGGCAATCAGCCCCAGCATTTT
.	TRBJ2-7	TRBV7-9	many	CASSSGTSSYEQYF	TGTGCCAGCAGCTCGGGAACTTCCTCCTACGAGCAGTACTTC
.	TRBJ2-7	TRBV28	.	CASSPAKTGPYEQYF	TGTGCCAGCAGTCCAGCCAAGACAGGACCTTACGAGCAGTACTTC
TRBD2	TRBJ2-1	TRBV24-1	.	CATSDNPLAGGVDEQFF	TGTGCCACCAGTGATAACCCTCTAGCGGGAGGAGTCGATGAGCAGTTCTTC
.	TRBJ1-1	TRBV4-2	few	CASSQTTVNTEAFF	TGTGCCAGCAGCCAAACCACGGTGAACACTGAAGCTTTCTTT
TRBD1	TRBJ1-2	TRBV20-1	few	CSAREQGAHGYTF	TGCAGTGCTAGAGAACAGGGGGCGCATGGCTACACCTTC
.	TRBJ1-6	TRBV28	.	CASSFKEGTYNSPLHF	TGTGCCAGCAGTTTCAAAGAGGGGACGTATAATTCACCCCTCCACTTT
.	TRBJ2-2	TRBV12-5	many	CASGLPSTNTGELFF	TGTGCTAGTGGTTTGCCTAGTACGAACACCGGGGAGCTGTTTTTT
.	TRBJ2-1	TRBV27	.	CASSATTTYNEQFF	TGTGCCAGCAGTGCGACTACTACCTACAATGAGCAGTTCTTC
TRBD1	TRBJ1-2	TRBV5-1	.	CASSWTGGNGYTF	TGCGCCAGCAGTTGGACAGGTGGGAATGGCTACACCTTC
.	TRBJ2-2	TRBV4-3	few	CASSQARRSGELFF	TGCGCCAGCAGCCAAGCCCGCAGATCCGGGGAGCTGTTTTTT
TRBD2	TRBJ2-3	TRBV28	.	CATRLAGDPATDTQYF	TGTGCCACCCGACTAGCGGGGGACCCTGCCACAGATACGCAGTATTTT
.	TRBJ2-5	TRBV7-9	.	CASSLAMARDLQETQYF	TGTGCCAGCAGCTTAGCGATGGCTCGAGACCTCCAAGAGACCCAGTACTTC
.	TRBJ2-3	TRBV7-9	.	CASSLEPYTQYF	TGTGCCAGCAGCTTAGAGCCATATACGCAGTATTTT
.	TRBJ1-1	TRBV12-3/TRBV12-4	few	CASSTTSQNTEAFF	TGTGCCAGCAGCACAACATCGCAGAACACTGAAGCTTTCTTT
.	TRBJ1-3	TRBV6-2/TRBV6-3	.	CASRLDNSGNTIYF	TGTGCCAGCAGACTGGACAACTCTGGAAACACCATATATTTT
.	TRBJ1-1	TRBV9	.	CASSVAGDGEAFF	TGTGCCAGCAGCGTAGCCGGGGACGGTGAAGCTTTCTTT
TRBD2	TRBJ2-5	TRBV20-1	few	CSARQTGGRETQYF	TGCAGTGCTAGACAGACGGGAGGGCGGGAGACCCAGTACTTC
TRBD1	TRBJ1-2	TRBV27	few	CASSLGIPGQGNGYTF	TGTGCCAGCAGCCTAGGGATCCCGGGACAGGGAAATGGCTACACCTTC
.	TRBJ2-5	TRBV20-1	few	CSARDPLGRETQYF	TGCAGTGCTAGAGACCCCCTAGGGAGAGAGACCCAGTACTTC
.	TRBJ1-1	TRBV12-3/TRBV12-4	many	CASSLAVQNTEAFF	TGTGCCAGCAGTCTAGCGGTCCAGAACACTGAAGCTTTCTTT
TRBD2	TRBJ2-1	TRBV12-3/TRBV12-4	.	CASRPQERGDYNEQFF	TGTGCCAGCAGGCCCCAGGAGCGGGGGGACTACAATGAGCAGTTCTTC
TRBD2	TRBJ2-1	TRBV15	few	CATSSFSLAAYNEQFF	TGTGCCACCAGCAGTTTTTCCCTAGCGGCCTACAATGAGCAGTTCTTC
.	TRBJ1-2	TRBV6-1	.	CASSTLDTNYGYTF	TGTGCCAGCAGTACTTTGGACACGAACTATGGCTACACCTTC
TRBD1	TRBJ1-1	TRBV9	few	CASSVGQGKRNTEAFF	TGTGCCAGCAGCGTTGGACAGGGGAAACGGAACACTGAAGCTTTCTTT
.	TRBJ2-1	TRBV30	.	CAWSVQELGPGYGRQFF	TGTGCCTGGAGTGTACAAGAGTTGGGACCGGGGTATGGAAGGCAGTTCTTC
TRBD2	TRBJ2-1	TRBV2	.	CASTSGRGLEQFF	TGTGCCAGCACCAGCGGGAGAGGTCTTGAGCAGTTCTTC
.	TRBJ2-7	TRBV2	few	CASTTWAGSYEQYF	TGTGCCAGCACCACCTGGGCGGGGTCCTACGAGCAGTACTTC
TRBD2	TRBJ2-1	TRBV5-1	few	CASSPGTSGYEQFF	TGCGCCAGCAGCCCCGGGACTAGCGGTTATGAGCAGTTCTTC